The sequence of this TCR beta chain was determined in a study of Graves' ophthalmopathy and Graves' hyperthyroidism. Points from the study as a whole: With less than 90% sensitivity and around 81% specificity, a 13-signature model separated ophthalmopathy from stable hyperthyroidism. Blood shared most expanded thyroid clonotypes above 0.001 frequency.

RNA transcripts served as template for amplifying TCR beta CDR3 sequences. The first-round RT-PCR employed HTBI primers together with the Qiagen OneStep RT-PCR kit. A multiplex PCR was then performed as the second round. Using its own MiXCR run on the multiplex PCR reads, TCRdb lists one record per CDR3 protein. This table has 260,000 or so distinct CDR3 sequences, around 42% appearing once. Where ophthalmopathy was present, donors had moderate-to-severe activity, CAS ≥3, NOSPECS ≥4 and duration under 3 months. The source of the PBMCs was about 10 ml of fresh peripheral blood. The germline gives CDR1 LNHNV, CDR2 YYDKDF (reference sequence). Trimming removed 5 bases at V and 0 bases at J, with 16 bases between. The CDR3 length is 16 residues. Regarding this clonotype: Its antigen is currently unknown.

The genes are TRBV15 and TRBJ1-2; D is unresolved. The sample comprised peripheral blood. This clonotype originated in an adult man with Graves' ophthalmopathy. The CDR3 loop reads CATSPALVAANYGYTF. The DNA for the CDR3 is TGTGCCACCAGCCCGGCTCTCGTCGCAGCTAACTATGGCTACACCTTC.